This T cell receptor (beta chain) emerged from a study of naive and memory T cell subsets (dated by TCRdb to 2017 to 2019). At the level of the whole study: An open-source, UMI-based TCR alpha and beta sequencing pipeline was applied to sorted naive and memory peripheral blood T cell subsets. RNA was DNase-treated and reverse transcribed with TCR constant-region primers, mostly using SuperScript III. The functional CMV T cell responses agreed completely with IgG serology results. The research as a whole found: TCR abundance followed a power law whose exponent differed between naive and memory subsets but was consistent across the three individuals. Each clonotype was defined as a single alpha or beta chain sequence rather than as a paired alpha/beta receptor. Naive repertoires, especially CD8, contained a few larger clonotypes, possibly memory cells re-expressing CD45RA. After error correction, over 95% of naive TCR sequences appeared only once, giving much steeper abundance distributions than memory subsets. In both CD4 and CD8 cells, the Gini index increased while Shannon and inverse Simpson diversity decreased from naive through CM, EM and EMRA. RNA-based TCR counts may be influenced by expression changes linked to T cell activation and differentiation. No ground truth was available to validate the repertoire findings for the naive and memory subsets.

Spanning cysteine to phenylalanine, the CDR3 consists of 16 amino acids. The sequence is cut down to CDR3 DNA, 48 bases in frame from base 1. The germline V and J ends show losses of 4 bases and 6 bases respectively, and no gene match explains 12 bases of the junction. From the second PCR step on, the TCR alpha and beta chain libraries were amplified in separate reactions. Donor CMV status was determined by IFNgamma production from CD4+ T cells after overnight stimulation of fresh PBMCs with CMV viral lysate. CD4 T cells were positively selected using Miltenyi beads, after which CD8 T cells were positively selected from the CD4-negative fraction. After staining for CD3, CD4, CD8, CD45RA, CD27 and a live/dead dye, cells were sorted on a BD Aria II into four subsets based on CD45RA and CD27. A few healthy volunteers provided blood, and the blood of each volunteer was split into CD4 and CD8 T cells and then into four differentiation subsets. About 120 ml of peripheral blood was taken from each donor, and PBMC were separated by density-gradient centrifugation on Ficoll-Paque PLUS. Sorted cells were lysed in RLT buffer, and RNA was extracted with a Qiagen RNeasy kit and stored at -80°C.

This clonotype was counted only a few times. It has no known antigen specificity. Qualities for individual bases were not recorded, and no much larger clone is one base off. Library preparation was by UMI-ligation and nested PCR. The beta constant-region primer was an equimolar mix of two oligonucleotides covering both TRBC1 and TRBC2. Four rounds of PCR were used to amplify ligated cDNA, with nested alpha and beta constant-region primers being used together with the SP2 primer. A single-stranded oligonucleotide carrying the SP2 primer and a 12-nucleotide UMI was ligated to the 3' end of the cDNA by T4 RNA ligase 1. The ligation reaction was kept at 16 degrees C for about 19-24 hours. PCR2 was usually performed as a SYBR Green qPCR and halted at a preset threshold so that over-amplification would not occur. Every purification after the first one was done using Agencourt AMPure XP magnetic beads. Libraries were quantified by Qubit and checked on a TapeStation, with a main peak expected near 650 bp. The pooled libraries were sequenced on an Illumina MiSeq using v2 2x251 paired-end kits, which usually yielded roughly 0.85-2.1 million reads per sample. Each sample's library went into the pool at approximately 4 nM, and roughly 4.5-7.5% PhiX was added to help with cluster recognition. Regarding the original processing steps: FASTQ reads processed by Demultiplexor were assigned V and J genes by Decombinator through tag matching that tolerated a single base-pair mismatch. Collapsinator relied on UMIs to fix sequencing errors as well as frequency errors caused by PCR heterogeneity. CDR3Translator translated TCRs and extracted CDR3s from the conserved cysteine to the FGXG phenylalanine, flagging non-productive sequences. Gini, Shannon entropy and inverse Simpson indices were computed after subsampling the repertoires to the same number of UMI-defined TCRs. Clonotype abundance distributions were fitted to a power law by maximum likelihood within the linear range. When run on a single naive CD8 sample, MIGEC and the pipeline yielded similar UMI counts, similar unique TCR numbers and similar clonal distributions. In one analysis, naive TCRs also found in any memory subset of the same donor were removed from the naive repertoire. Repertoires were searched for around 7,300 CMV-associated CDR3 sequences compiled from VDJdb and a published dataset. The raw public data were reprocessed by TCRdb itself: fastp quality trimming at Q25, MiXCR clonotype calling, in-frame beta chains only. Entries are consolidated by CDR3 protein sequence, retaining the most common genes and DNA. Clone size and V and J calls follow TCRdb, not the original study. This sample holds around 140,000 distinct CDR3 sequences; roughly 23% were observed only once. About 0.11% of the sample is in the top ten clones.

The sample was naive CD4+ T cells from blood. The sample's cell subset or site, from its label and the paper: naive T cells, CD45RA high CD27+. The TCR sequence derives from a human donor in good health. Recombination joined TRBV12-3 or TRBV12-4 with TRBJ1-5; TRBD1 matches 7 bases in the middle. The bases are TGTGCCAGCAGTTCTCAGGGGGGCGTAATAGTTCAGCCCCAGCATTTT. It encodes CASSSQGGVIVQPQHF.